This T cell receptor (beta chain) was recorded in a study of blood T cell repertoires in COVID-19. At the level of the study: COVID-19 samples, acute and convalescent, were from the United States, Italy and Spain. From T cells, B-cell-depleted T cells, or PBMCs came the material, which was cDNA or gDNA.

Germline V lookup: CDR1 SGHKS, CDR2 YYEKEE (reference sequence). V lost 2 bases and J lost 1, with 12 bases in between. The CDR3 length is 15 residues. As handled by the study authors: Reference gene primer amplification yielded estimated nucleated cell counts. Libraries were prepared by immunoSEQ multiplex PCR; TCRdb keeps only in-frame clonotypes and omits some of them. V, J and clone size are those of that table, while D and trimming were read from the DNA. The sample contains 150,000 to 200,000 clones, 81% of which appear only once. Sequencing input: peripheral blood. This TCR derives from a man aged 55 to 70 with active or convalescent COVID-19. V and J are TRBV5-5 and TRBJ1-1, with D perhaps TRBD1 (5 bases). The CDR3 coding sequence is TGTGCCAGCAGCTTCGTGGGACTCACGAACACTGAAGCTTTCTTT. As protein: CASSFVGLTNTEAFF.